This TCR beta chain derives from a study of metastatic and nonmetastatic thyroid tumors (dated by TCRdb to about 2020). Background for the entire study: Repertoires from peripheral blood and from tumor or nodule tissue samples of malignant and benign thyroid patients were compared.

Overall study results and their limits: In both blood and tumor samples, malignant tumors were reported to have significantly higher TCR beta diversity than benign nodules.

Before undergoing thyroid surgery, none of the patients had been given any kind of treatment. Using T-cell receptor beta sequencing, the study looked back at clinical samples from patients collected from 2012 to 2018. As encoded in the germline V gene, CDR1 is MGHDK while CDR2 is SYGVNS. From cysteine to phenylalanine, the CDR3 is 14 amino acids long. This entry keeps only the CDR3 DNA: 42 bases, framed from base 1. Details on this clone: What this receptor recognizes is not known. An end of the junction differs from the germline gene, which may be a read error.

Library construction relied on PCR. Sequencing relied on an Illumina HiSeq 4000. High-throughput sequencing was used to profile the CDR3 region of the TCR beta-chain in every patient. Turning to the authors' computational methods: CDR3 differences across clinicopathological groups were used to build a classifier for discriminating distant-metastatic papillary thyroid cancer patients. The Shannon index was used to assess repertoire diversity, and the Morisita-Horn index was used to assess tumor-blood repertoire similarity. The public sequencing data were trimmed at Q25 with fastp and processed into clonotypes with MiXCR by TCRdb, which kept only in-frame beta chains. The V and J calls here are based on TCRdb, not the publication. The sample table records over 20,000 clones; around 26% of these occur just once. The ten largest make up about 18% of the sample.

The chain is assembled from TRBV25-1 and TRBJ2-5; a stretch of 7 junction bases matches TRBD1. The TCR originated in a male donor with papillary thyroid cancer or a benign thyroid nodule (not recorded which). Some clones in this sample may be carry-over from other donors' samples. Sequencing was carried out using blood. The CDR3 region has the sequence CASSEDRIQETQNF. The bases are TGTGCCAGCAGTGAGGACAGGATCCAAGAGACGCAGAACTTC.